The 31 T cell receptor beta chains reported below all come from one sample, sequenced in a study of monozygotic twins with inflammatory bowel disease (dated by TCRdb to the late 2010s). Library preparation was by 5' RACE. The sequencer listed for this sample is Illumina HiSeq 2500. TCRdb reprocessed the reads and assigns one entry to each CDR3 protein sequence, leaving out DNA. The sample table gives hundreds of thousands of distinct CDR3 sequences. The top ten clones comprise 2.4% of the sample. The source material was blood. The receptors here all came from a human donor with ulcerative colitis or Crohn's disease, or a healthy co-twin of an affected twin (not recorded which).

This sequence joins TRBV11-2 and TRBJ2-3; TCRdb reports TRBD1, a call that lacks DNA to check it against. Germline values: CDR1 SGHAT, CDR2 FQNNGV. The CDR3 is 14 residues long. The CDR3 spells CASSWEGGSDTQYF.

CDR3: CASSPPIGSGSSTDTQYF. The J gene is TRBJ2-3, the V gene TRBV5-1; TCRdb picks TRBD2, but there is no DNA to check that call. This CDR3 spans 18 amino acids. Germline assignment: CDR1 SGHRS and CDR2 YFSETQ. Together with reference TRBV5-1 and TRBJ2-3, the CDR3 gives the full variable domain: KAGVTQTPRYLIKTRGQQVTLSCSPISGHRSVSWYQQTPGQGLQFLFEYFSETQRNKGNFPGRFSGRQFSNSRSEMNVSTLELGDSALYLCASSPPIGSGSSTDTQYFGPGTRLTVL.

V usage is TRBV24-1 and J usage is TRBJ2-5; the TRBD1 assignment by TCRdb is unverifiable without DNA. The CDR3 is made up of 15 amino acids. Per the germline V gene, CDR1 is KGHDR and CDR2 is SFDVKD. The CDR3 loop reads CATSGRGRDQETQYF.

The chain employs TRBV14 and TRBJ1-2. There are 13 residues in the CDR3. Per germline, CDR1 SGHDN and CDR2 FVKESK. CDR3 region: CASSQDLNYGYTF.

V gene TRBV2 combines with J gene TRBJ2-1; TCRdb gives TRBD1 as the D gene, but with no DNA this cannot be confirmed. This CDR3 comprises 14 residues. Germline CDR1 and CDR2: SNHLY and FYNNEI. The CDR3 protein is CASIGTGGKGEQFF.

The chain combines TRBV6-1 with TRBJ2-2; TCRdb indicates TRBD2, and absent DNA this call remains unverified. Per the germline V gene, CDR1 is MNHNS and CDR2 is SASEGT. The CDR3 loop spans 15 amino acids. The CDR3 reads CASKLAGMNTGELFF.

The chain uses TRBV12-3 or TRBV12-4 and TRBJ1-1; TCRdb outputs TRBD1, but without DNA this stays unchecked. The CDR3 extends over 14 amino acids. CDR3 region: CASSPTGLNTEAFF.

This rearrangement joins TRBV19 to TRBJ2-7; there is no DNA to check the TCRdb D call of TRBD1. The CDR3 is 14 amino acids. Germline lookup yields CDR1 LNHDA and CDR2 SQIVND (reference sequence). The CDR3 here is CASRSTGIVYEQYF.

V and J are TRBV20-1 and TRBJ2-3; lacking DNA, the TRBD2 call made by TCRdb goes unchecked. The V gene's germline CDR1 is DFQATT and CDR2 SNEGSKA (reference sequence). The CDR3 totals 13 residues. The CDR3 protein is CSASKRDVNTQYF.

This CDR3 is CASSGQGFGELFF. The gene calls are TRBV19 and TRBJ2-2; absent DNA, TCRdb's TRBD1 call cannot be checked. Germline-derived CDR1 and CDR2 are LNHDA and SQIVND (reference sequence). This CDR3 region has 13 residues.

This sequence joins TRBV3-1 and TRBJ1-2; TCRdb returns TRBD1, unconfirmable since there is no DNA. CDR1 is LGHDT and CDR2 is YNNKEL in the germline V gene (reference sequence). This CDR3 is 16 amino acids long. CDR3 residues: CASSTMDNPRDYGYTF. The complete variable domain, with remaining parts taken from reference TRBV3-1 and TRBJ1-2, reads DTAVSQTPKYLVTQMGNDKSIKCEQNLGHDTMYWYKQDSKKFLKIMFSYNNKELIINETVPNRFSPKSPDKAHLNLHINSLELGDSAVYFCASSTMDNPRDYGYTFGSGTRLTVV.

The CDR3: CASSYSHYEQYF. This chain links TRBV12-3 or TRBV12-4 with TRBJ2-7. The CDR3 contains 12 residues.

The gene calls are TRBV2 and TRBJ1-2; TCRdb designates TRBD1, a call that cannot be tested without DNA. Germline V gene sequence: CDR1 SNHLY, CDR2 FYNNEI. The CDR3 spans 12 residues. The CDR3 loop is CASKLSPESYTF.

The chain carries TRBV29-1 and TRBJ1-4. This CDR3 comprises 12 residues. Germline V gives CDR1 SQVTM, CDR2 ANQGSEA. The CDR3 loop is CSVEALEEKLFF.

The chain joins TRBV24-1 to TRBJ1-5; TCRdb returns TRBD1, unconfirmable since there is no DNA. The CDR3 is 15 amino acids. Germline V lookup: CDR1 KGHDR, CDR2 SFDVKD. CDR3 sequence: CATSEGGFSDQPQHF.

The rearrangement joins TRBV6-1 to TRBJ1-2; with no DNA, the TCRdb D assignment of TRBD1 cannot be verified. Per germline, CDR1 MNHNS and CDR2 SASEGT. The CDR3 has 15 amino acids. The CDR3 protein is CASTGTSVFNYGYTF.

V is TRBV19 and J is TRBJ1-1. This CDR3 region has 13 residues. Germline CDR1 and CDR2: LNHDA and SQIVND (reference sequence). CDR3 residues: CASIEALNTEAFF.

This chain joins TRBV7-2 and TRBJ1-1. CDR3 length: 15 amino acids. The V gene's germline CDR1 is SGHTA and CDR2 FQGNSA. The CDR3 loop is CASSFSRVQNTEAFF.

The J gene is TRBJ2-4, the V gene TRBV7-2; TCRdb designates TRBD1, a call that cannot be tested without DNA. Germline CDR1 SGHTA, CDR2 FQGNSA. The CDR3 runs to 16 residues. This CDR3 is CASSLQGYLAKNIQYF.

V and J are TRBV12-3 or TRBV12-4 and TRBJ2-2. The CDR3 length is 13 residues. CDR3 residues: CASSFLSTGELFF.

The CDR3 here is CASSQEGRVYGYTF. V is TRBV3-1 and J is TRBJ1-2. Germline CDR1 LGHDT, CDR2 YNNKEL (reference sequence). This CDR3 spans 14 amino acids.

This chain uses TRBV7-7 with TRBJ2-1; the D gene TCRdb calls, TRBD1, cannot be checked with no DNA. Germline V gives CDR1 SSHAT, CDR2 FNYEAQ (reference sequence). The CDR3 is 14 amino acids. The CDR3 protein is CASSLMGQNNEQFF.

This sequence joins TRBV25-1 and TRBJ2-7; the D gene TCRdb calls, TRBD2, cannot be checked with no DNA. This CDR3 region has 12 residues. In germline, CDR1 is MGHDK, CDR2 SYGVNS. CDR3 sequence reads: CASSEGAREQYF.

The chain uses TRBV2 and TRBJ1-5; with no DNA, the TCRdb D assignment of TRBD1 cannot be verified. The CDR3 runs 14 residues. From germline, CDR1 is SNHLY and CDR2 FYNNEI. The chain's CDR3 is CATMDINSNQPQHF.

V usage is TRBV7-3 and J usage is TRBJ2-5; checking the TCRdb D call of TRBD1 is not possible without DNA. Germline-derived CDR1 and CDR2 are SGHTA and FQGTGA. The CDR3 is made up of 15 amino acids. The CDR3 here is CASSLRRGGEETQYF.

This chain connects TRBV12-3 or TRBV12-4 to TRBJ2-1; TCRdb's assignment of TRBD2 cannot be checked, as there is no DNA. CDR3 length: 14 amino acids. The CDR3 region is CASRGRGLYNEQFF.

This chain connects TRBV12-3 or TRBV12-4 to TRBJ2-1; as DNA is missing, the TRBD1 call by TCRdb cannot be tested. The CDR3 is 13 amino acids. CDR3 sequence: CASTTGGRNEQFF.

The chain links TRBV14 to TRBJ2-1; as DNA is missing, the TRBD1 call by TCRdb cannot be tested. Germline lookup yields CDR1 SGHDN and CDR2 FVKESK. This CDR3 is 15 amino acids long. CDR3 region: CASSYYRGNYNEQFF.

The V and J genes are TRBV4-3 and TRBJ2-1; the D call of TRBD2 rests on TCRdb alone, since no DNA is present to check it. The CDR3 consists of 18 residues. Germline CDR1 and CDR2: LGHNA and YSLEER. The CDR3 region is CASSQGTSGISSYNEQFF.

The rearrangement uses TRBV6-2 or TRBV6-3 and TRBJ1-1; absent DNA, TCRdb's TRBD1 call cannot be checked. CDR3 length equals 13 residues. Germline V CDR1 and CDR2: MNHEY, SVGEGT. CDR3 region: CASRHTGNTEAFF.

The chain links TRBV15 to TRBJ1-1. CDR1 and CDR2 from the germline V gene are LNHNV and YYDKDF (reference sequence). This CDR3 comprises 13 residues. CDR3 sequence reads: CATSRGDFGEAFF.